Listed below are T cell receptor beta chains from one sample, sequenced in a study of T cells after yellow fever vaccination. MiXCR was run by TCRdb on the 5' RACE reads, yielding one entry per CDR3 protein. This sample yields 310,000 or so distinct CDR3 sequences, of which around 4% are seen a single time; less than 25% belongs to the top ten. Specimen: PBMCs, collected on the day of the yellow fever booster vaccination. Source of these receptors: a man aged 18 to 29 who received the YFV17D yellow fever vaccine. The CDR3 runs from the conserved cysteine through the conserved F or W. A D gene is named only where the DNA matches it firmly. For some rows the clone size is stated as once, few or many, or as a class when expanded; others skip it.

v_gene: TRBV5-4
abundance: few
j_gene: TRBJ1-1
d_gene: .
CDR3aa: CASSILDTEAFF
CDR3nt: TGTGCCAGCAGCATACTGGACACTGAAGCTTTCTTT

v_gene: TRBV19
abundance: .
j_gene: TRBJ1-1
d_gene: .
CDR3aa: CASSIGEFTEAFF
CDR3nt: TGTGCCAGTAGTATTGGAGAATTCACTGAAGCTTTCTTT

v_gene: TRBV10-1
abundance: many
j_gene: TRBJ2-1
d_gene: TRBD1
CDR3aa: CASISGQGAAYPQSNEQFF
CDR3nt: TGCGCCAGCATTAGCGGACAGGGGGCGGCGTACCCCCAGTCGAATGAGCAGTTCTTC

v_gene: TRBV18
abundance: .
j_gene: TRBJ2-4
d_gene: .
CDR3aa: CASSPKGYPAKNIQYF
CDR3nt: TGTGCCAGCTCACCAAAGGGATACCCTGCCAAAAACATTCAGTACTTC

v_gene: TRBV5-1
abundance: many
j_gene: TRBJ2-1
d_gene: .
CDR3aa: CASSQIPGTAYNEQFF
CDR3nt: TGCGCCAGCAGCCAGATCCCCGGGACTGCTTACAATGAGCAGTTCTTC

v_gene: TRBV15
abundance: many
j_gene: TRBJ2-1
d_gene: .
CDR3aa: CATSRDAGTQPYNEQFF
CDR3nt: TGTGCCACCAGCAGAGACGCAGGGACCCAACCGTACAATGAGCAGTTCTTC

v_gene: TRBV6-4
abundance: many
j_gene: TRBJ2-6
d_gene: .
CDR3aa: CASSTGGANVLTF
CDR3nt: TGTGCCAGCAGTACCGGTGGGGCCAACGTCCTGACTTTC

v_gene: TRBV4-1
abundance: many
j_gene: TRBJ2-1
d_gene: .
CDR3aa: CASSQVEEYNEQFF
CDR3nt: TGCGCCAGCAGTCAAGTGGAGGAATACAATGAGCAGTTCTTC

v_gene: TRBV20-1
abundance: few
j_gene: TRBJ1-6
d_gene: .
CDR3aa: CSAVQGPSYSPLHF
CDR3nt: TGCAGTGCGGTACAGGGCCCTAGTTATTCACCCCTCCACTTT

v_gene: TRBV5-1
abundance: few
j_gene: TRBJ2-7
d_gene: .
CDR3aa: CASSVSGVEQYF
CDR3nt: TGCGCCAGCAGTGTTTCAGGGGTGGAGCAGTACTTC

v_gene: TRBV20-1
abundance: .
j_gene: TRBJ1-3
d_gene: .
CDR3aa: CSAGVGAIGNTIYF
CDR3nt: TGCAGTGCTGGAGTTGGGGCGATTGGAAACACCATATATTTT

v_gene: TRBV9
abundance: many
j_gene: TRBJ2-3
d_gene: .
CDR3aa: CASMGGVGDTQYF
CDR3nt: TGTGCCAGCATGGGCGGGGTGGGAGATACGCAGTATTTT

v_gene: TRBV28
abundance: many
j_gene: TRBJ1-6
d_gene: .
CDR3aa: CASRPWSLENSPLHF
CDR3nt: TGTGCCAGCAGACCTTGGTCCCTGGAAAATTCACCCCTCCACTTT

v_gene: TRBV7-9
abundance: .
j_gene: TRBJ2-5
d_gene: TRBD1
CDR3aa: CASSLDRGQGETQYF
CDR3nt: TGTGCCAGCAGCTTGGACAGGGGGCAGGGGGAGACCCAGTACTTC

v_gene: TRBV21-1
abundance: few
j_gene: TRBJ2-5
d_gene: .
CDR3aa: CASSKVPLWRQETQYF
CDR3nt: TGTGCCAGCAGCAAAGTGCCCCTCTGGCGGCAAGAGACCCAGTACTTC

v_gene: TRBV6-2/TRBV6-3
abundance: many
j_gene: TRBJ2-5
d_gene: .
CDR3aa: CASRTAGQETQYF
CDR3nt: TGTGCCAGCAGGACAGCCGGCCAAGAGACCCAGTACTTC

v_gene: TRBV5-1
abundance: many
j_gene: TRBJ2-3
d_gene: .
CDR3aa: CASSYRQTLGADTQYF
CDR3nt: TGCGCCAGCAGCTATCGTCAGACACTGGGGGCAGATACGCAGTATTTT

v_gene: TRBV6-1
abundance: few
j_gene: TRBJ1-5
d_gene: .
CDR3aa: CASSEDDRLYNQPQHF
CDR3nt: TGTGCCAGCAGTGAGGACGACAGATTATACAATCAGCCCCAGCATTTT

v_gene: TRBV20-1
abundance: .
j_gene: TRBJ1-5
d_gene: .
CDR3aa: CSARQDINQPQHF
CDR3nt: TGCAGTGCTAGACAGGACATAAATCAGCCCCAGCATTTT

v_gene: TRBV28
abundance: .
j_gene: TRBJ2-5
d_gene: TRBD1
CDR3aa: CASSPSDRERETQYF
CDR3nt: TGTGCCAGCAGCCCCTCGGACAGGGAGCGGGAGACCCAGTACTTC

v_gene: TRBV12-3/TRBV12-4
abundance: many
j_gene: TRBJ2-6
d_gene: .
CDR3aa: CASSFGQPGANVLTF
CDR3nt: TGTGCCAGCAGTTTTGGGCAGCCTGGGGCCAACGTCCTGACTTTC

v_gene: TRBV11-3
abundance: .
j_gene: TRBJ2-3
d_gene: TRBD2
CDR3aa: CASSLGLYGDTQYF
CDR3nt: TGTGCCAGCAGCTTGGGACTATACGGGGATACGCAGTATTTT

v_gene: TRBV5-1
abundance: .
j_gene: TRBJ2-5
d_gene: TRBD1
CDR3aa: CASSAGTGVGETQYF
CDR3nt: TGCGCCAGCAGCGCCGGGACAGGGGTCGGGGAGACCCAGTACTTC

v_gene: TRBV14
abundance: .
j_gene: TRBJ2-5
d_gene: .
CDR3aa: CASSPFRGAKTQYF
CDR3nt: TGTGCCAGCAGCCCCTTTCGGGGGGCCAAGACCCAGTACTTC

v_gene: TRBV25-1
abundance: .
j_gene: TRBJ2-6
d_gene: TRBD1
CDR3aa: CASMGTGKKAGANVLTF
CDR3nt: TGTGCCAGCATGGGGACAGGGAAGAAGGCTGGGGCCAACGTCCTGACTTTC

v_gene: TRBV28
abundance: few
j_gene: TRBJ2-1
d_gene: .
CDR3aa: CASRPYLGLSSYNEQFF
CDR3nt: TGTGCCAGCAGACCATATCTCGGGTTAAGCTCCTACAATGAGCAGTTCTTC

v_gene: TRBV5-1
abundance: .
j_gene: TRBJ1-5
d_gene: .
CDR3aa: CASSFGAYQPQHF
CDR3nt: TGCGCCAGCAGCTTCGGGGCGTATCAGCCCCAGCATTTT

v_gene: TRBV5-1
abundance: many
j_gene: TRBJ1-2
d_gene: TRBD1
CDR3aa: CASSLSQGDGYTF
CDR3nt: TGCGCCAGCAGCTTGAGTCAGGGGGATGGCTACACCTTC

v_gene: TRBV15
abundance: many
j_gene: TRBJ1-3
d_gene: .
CDR3aa: CATSRDVTLNTIYF
CDR3nt: TGTGCCACCAGCAGAGATGTGACCCTAAACACCATATATTTT

v_gene: TRBV4-1
abundance: few
j_gene: TRBJ2-7
d_gene: .
CDR3aa: CASSHTFRGSFLEQYF
CDR3nt: TGCGCCAGCAGCCATACCTTCCGGGGCAGCTTCCTCGAGCAGTACTTC

v_gene: TRBV19
abundance: few
j_gene: TRBJ2-7
d_gene: .
CDR3aa: CASSMFKADEQYF
CDR3nt: TGTGCCAGTAGTATGTTTAAGGCGGACGAGCAGTACTTC

v_gene: TRBV11-2
abundance: few
j_gene: TRBJ2-5
d_gene: .
CDR3aa: CASSGGVQYF
CDR3nt: TGTGCCAGCAGTGGAGGGGTCCAGTACTTC

v_gene: TRBV21-1
abundance: .
j_gene: TRBJ2-1
d_gene: .
CDR3aa: CASSGHLPRSYNEQFF
CDR3nt: TGTGCCAGCAGCGGACACCTCCCCCGTTCCTACAATGAGCAGTTCTTC

v_gene: TRBV20-1
abundance: few
j_gene: TRBJ1-1
d_gene: TRBD1
CDR3aa: CSARRKYRGKNTEAFF
CDR3nt: TGCAGTGCTAGGAGGAAGTACAGGGGGAAGAACACTGAAGCTTTCTTT

v_gene: TRBV5-1
abundance: .
j_gene: TRBJ2-2
d_gene: .
CDR3aa: CATETAGELFF
CDR3nt: TGCGCCACCGAGACAGCCGGGGAGCTGTTTTTT

v_gene: TRBV18
abundance: many
j_gene: TRBJ2-3
d_gene: TRBD1
CDR3aa: CASSPGQGVSIGTQYF
CDR3nt: TGTGCCAGCTCACCTGGACAGGGCGTCTCAATAGGTACGCAGTATTTT

v_gene: TRBV11-3
abundance: .
j_gene: TRBJ2-2
d_gene: .
CDR3aa: CASSFRGGNTGELFF
CDR3nt: TGTGCCAGCAGCTTCAGGGGGGGGAACACCGGGGAGCTGTTTTTT

v_gene: TRBV5-1
abundance: few
j_gene: TRBJ2-5
d_gene: TRBD2
CDR3aa: CASSIQPVVSGAETQYF
CDR3nt: TGCGCCAGCAGCATCCAACCAGTCGTAAGCGGGGCGGAGACCCAGTACTTC

v_gene: TRBV7-2
abundance: .
j_gene: TRBJ2-3
d_gene: TRBD2
CDR3aa: CASSLEGVAGGRNTQYF
CDR3nt: TGTGCCAGCAGCTTAGAAGGGGTAGCGGGGGGGCGAAATACGCAGTATTTT

v_gene: TRBV4-1
abundance: few
j_gene: TRBJ2-5
d_gene: TRBD2
CDR3aa: CASSQPSGGETQYF
CDR3nt: TGCGCCAGCAGCCAACCTAGCGGGGGGGAGACCCAGTACTTC

v_gene: TRBV5-1
abundance: .
j_gene: TRBJ1-1
d_gene: TRBD1
CDR3aa: CASSGTGTGEGKAEAFF
CDR3nt: TGCGCCAGCAGCGGAACCGGGACAGGGGAGGGTAAGGCTGAAGCTTTCTTT

v_gene: TRBV4-1
abundance: many
j_gene: TRBJ1-2
d_gene: .
CDR3aa: CASSLLVTGGYTF
CDR3nt: TGCGCCAGCAGCCTTCTTGTGACAGGAGGCTACACCTTC

v_gene: TRBV7-9
abundance: many
j_gene: TRBJ1-4
d_gene: .
CDR3aa: CASSSLRANEKLFF
CDR3nt: TGTGCCAGCAGCTCCCTTAGGGCTAATGAAAAACTGTTTTTT

v_gene: TRBV5-1
abundance: many
j_gene: TRBJ2-5
d_gene: TRBD2
CDR3aa: CASSSTSDQETQYF
CDR3nt: TGCGCCAGCAGTTCTACTAGCGATCAAGAGACCCAGTACTTC

v_gene: TRBV5-1
abundance: many
j_gene: TRBJ1-2
d_gene: TRBD1
CDR3aa: CASSSDDRGSYGYTF
CDR3nt: TGCGCCAGCAGCTCAGACGACAGGGGTTCCTATGGCTACACCTTC

v_gene: TRBV9
abundance: many
j_gene: TRBJ2-6
d_gene: .
CDR3aa: CASSVTTVGVMSSGANVLTF
CDR3nt: TGTGCCAGCAGCGTAACGACGGTGGGGGTGATGAGCTCTGGGGCCAACGTCCTGACTTTC

v_gene: TRBV3-1
abundance: few
j_gene: TRBJ1-6
d_gene: .
CDR3aa: CASSQEPRGNSPLHF
CDR3nt: TGTGCCAGCAGCCAAGAACCACGGGGTAATTCACCCCTCCACTTT

v_gene: TRBV28
abundance: many
j_gene: TRBJ2-4
d_gene: TRBD1
CDR3aa: CASSLQYRGVTKNIQYF
CDR3nt: TGTGCCAGCAGTTTGCAATACAGGGGAGTAACCAAAAACATTCAGTACTTC

v_gene: TRBV7-2
abundance: many
j_gene: TRBJ2-5
d_gene: .
CDR3aa: CASSQRVLGLETQYF
CDR3nt: TGTGCCAGCAGCCAACGGGTTCTGGGTTTAGAGACCCAGTACTTC

v_gene: TRBV4-3
abundance: few
j_gene: TRBJ2-3
d_gene: TRBD2
CDR3aa: CASSQGRGGHGTDTQYF
CDR3nt: TGCGCCAGCAGCCAGGGGCGGGGAGGGCATGGCACAGATACGCAGTATTTT

v_gene: TRBV2
abundance: .
j_gene: TRBJ2-7
d_gene: TRBD1
CDR3aa: CASNSQGSGEQYF
CDR3nt: TGTGCCAGCAATTCACAGGGGTCGGGCGAGCAGTACTTC

v_gene: TRBV13
abundance: many
j_gene: TRBJ2-7
d_gene: TRBD1
CDR3aa: CASSSAGTGPHEQYF
CDR3nt: TGTGCCAGCAGCTCGGCCGGGACAGGGCCCCACGAGCAGTACTTC

v_gene: TRBV12-3/TRBV12-4
abundance: few
j_gene: TRBJ2-1
d_gene: .
CDR3aa: CASSGGKSSYNEQFF
CDR3nt: TGTGCCAGCAGCGGAGGAAAAAGCTCCTACAATGAGCAGTTCTTC

v_gene: TRBV9
abundance: many
j_gene: TRBJ2-5
d_gene: .
CDR3aa: CASSVNPQETQYF
CDR3nt: TGTGCCAGCAGCGTAAACCCGCAAGAGACCCAGTACTTC

v_gene: TRBV4-1
abundance: few
j_gene: TRBJ2-2
d_gene: .
CDR3aa: CASSQDVGGLELFGGELFF
CDR3nt: TGCGCCAGCAGCCAAGACGTGGGGGGGCTGGAACTGTTTGGCGGGGAGCTGTTTTTT

v_gene: TRBV29-1
abundance: many
j_gene: TRBJ2-5
d_gene: .
CDR3aa: CSVEDGGFQTQYF
CDR3nt: TGCAGCGTTGAAGATGGTGGTTTTCAGACCCAGTACTTC

v_gene: TRBV5-5
abundance: .
j_gene: TRBJ2-3
d_gene: .
CDR3aa: CASSWGYGSGLDTQYF
CDR3nt: TGTGCCAGCAGCTGGGGGTACGGGAGTGGTTTGGATACGCAGTATTTT